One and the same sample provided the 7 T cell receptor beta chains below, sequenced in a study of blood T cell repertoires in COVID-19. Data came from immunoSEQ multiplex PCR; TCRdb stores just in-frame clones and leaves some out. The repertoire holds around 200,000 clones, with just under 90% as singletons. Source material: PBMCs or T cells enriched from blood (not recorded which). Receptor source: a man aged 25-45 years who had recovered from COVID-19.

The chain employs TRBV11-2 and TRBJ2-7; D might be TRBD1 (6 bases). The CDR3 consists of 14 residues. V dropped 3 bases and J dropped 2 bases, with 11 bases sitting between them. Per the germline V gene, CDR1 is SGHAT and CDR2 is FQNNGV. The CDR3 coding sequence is TGTGCCAGCAGCTTGGGTGAGGGGGCCTACGAGCAGTACTTC. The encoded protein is CASSLGEGAYEQYF.

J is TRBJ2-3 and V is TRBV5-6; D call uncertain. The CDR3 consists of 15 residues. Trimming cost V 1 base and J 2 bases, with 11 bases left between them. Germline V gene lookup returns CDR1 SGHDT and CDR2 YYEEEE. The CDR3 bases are TGTGCCAGCAGCTTGAACTACGGATTCACAGATACGCAGTATTTT. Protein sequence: CASSLNYGFTDTQYF.

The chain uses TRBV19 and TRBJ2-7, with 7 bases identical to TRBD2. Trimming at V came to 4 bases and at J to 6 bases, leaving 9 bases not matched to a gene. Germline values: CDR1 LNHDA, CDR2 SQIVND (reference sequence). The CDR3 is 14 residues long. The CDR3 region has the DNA TGTGCCAGTAGTAGGGGGGGACCGGCGGTCGAGCAGTACTTC. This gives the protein CASSRGGPAVEQYF.

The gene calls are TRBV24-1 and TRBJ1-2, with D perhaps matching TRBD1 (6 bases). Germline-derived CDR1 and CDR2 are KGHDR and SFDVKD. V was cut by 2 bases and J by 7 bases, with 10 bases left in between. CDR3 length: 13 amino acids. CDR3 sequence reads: CATSDSTGFGYTF. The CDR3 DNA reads TGTGCCACCAGTGATTCTACAGGGTTTGGCTACACCTTC.

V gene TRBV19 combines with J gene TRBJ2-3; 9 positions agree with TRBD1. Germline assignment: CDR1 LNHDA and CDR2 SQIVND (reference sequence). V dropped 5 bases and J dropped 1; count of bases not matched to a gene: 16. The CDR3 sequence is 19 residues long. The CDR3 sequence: CASSPLFRTGDPRTDTQYF. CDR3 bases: TGTGCCAGTAGTCCCCTATTCCGGACAGGGGACCCGCGCACAGATACGCAGTATTTT.

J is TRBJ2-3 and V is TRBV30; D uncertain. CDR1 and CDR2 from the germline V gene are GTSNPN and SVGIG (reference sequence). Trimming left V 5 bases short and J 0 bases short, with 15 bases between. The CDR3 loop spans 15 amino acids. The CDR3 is CAWGRPRPSTDTQYF. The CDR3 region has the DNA TGTGCCTGGGGCAGGCCTCGTCCTAGCACAGATACGCAGTATTTT.

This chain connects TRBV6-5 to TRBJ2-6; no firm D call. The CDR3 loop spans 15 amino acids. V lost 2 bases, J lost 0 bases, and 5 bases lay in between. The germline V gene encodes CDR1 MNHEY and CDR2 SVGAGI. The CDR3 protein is CASSYGHSGANVLTF. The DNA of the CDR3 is TGTGCCAGCAGTTACGGCCACTCTGGGGCCAACGTCCTGACTTTC.